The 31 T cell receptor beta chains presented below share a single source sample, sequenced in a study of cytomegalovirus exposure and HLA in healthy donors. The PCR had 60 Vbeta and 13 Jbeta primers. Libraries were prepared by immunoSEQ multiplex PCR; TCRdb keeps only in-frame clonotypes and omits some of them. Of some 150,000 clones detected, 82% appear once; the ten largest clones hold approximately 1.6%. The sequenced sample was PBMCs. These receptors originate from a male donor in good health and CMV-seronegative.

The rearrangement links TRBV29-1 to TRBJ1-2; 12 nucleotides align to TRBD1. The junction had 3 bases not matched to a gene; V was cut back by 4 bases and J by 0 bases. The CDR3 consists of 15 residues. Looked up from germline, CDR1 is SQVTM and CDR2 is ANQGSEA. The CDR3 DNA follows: TGCAGCGTTGGCGGGACAGGGGGCCCTAACTATGGCTACACCTTC. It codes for CSVGGTGGPNYGYTF.

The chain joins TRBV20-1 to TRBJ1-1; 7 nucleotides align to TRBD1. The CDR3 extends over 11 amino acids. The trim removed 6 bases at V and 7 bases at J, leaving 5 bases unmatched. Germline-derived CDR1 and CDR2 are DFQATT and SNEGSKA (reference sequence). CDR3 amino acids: CSADRVGEAFF. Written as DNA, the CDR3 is TGCAGTGCAGACAGGGTCGGTGAAGCTTTCTTT.

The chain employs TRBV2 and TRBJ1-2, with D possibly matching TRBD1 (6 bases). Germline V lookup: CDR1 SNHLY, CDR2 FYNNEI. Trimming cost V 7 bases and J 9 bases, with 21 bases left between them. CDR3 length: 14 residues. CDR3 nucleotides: TGTGCCAGCAATCCCGGGGGGGGGCTGACGAGCTACACCTTC. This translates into CASNPGGGLTSYTF.

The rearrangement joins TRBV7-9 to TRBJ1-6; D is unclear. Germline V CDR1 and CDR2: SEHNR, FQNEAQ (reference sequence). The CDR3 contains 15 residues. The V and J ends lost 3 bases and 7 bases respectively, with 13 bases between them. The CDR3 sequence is CASSLTTDSNSPLHF. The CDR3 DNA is TGTGCCAGCAGCTTGACGACGGACTCCAATTCACCCCTCCACTTT. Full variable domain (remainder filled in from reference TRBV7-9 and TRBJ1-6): DTGVSQNPRHKITKRGQNVTFRCDPISEHNRLYWYRQTLGQGPEFLTYFQNEAQLEKSRLLSDRFSAERPKGSFSTLEIQRTEQGDSAMYLCASSLTTDSNSPLHFGNGTRLTVT.

This chain's CDR3 is CASSVVGPGELFF. DNA for the CDR3: TGTGCCAGCAGCGTAGTGGGCCCCGGGGAGCTGTTTTTT. The chain is built from TRBV9 and TRBJ2-2, with D unresolved. The CDR3 spans 13 residues. The ends were cut back, 0 bases at V and 6 bases at J, with 6 bases in the middle. Germline V gene data show CDR1 as SGDLS and CDR2 as YYNGEE. The variable domain in full, completed from reference TRBV9 and TRBJ2-2, reads DSGVTQTPKHLITATGQRVTLRCSPRSGDLSVYWYQQSLDQGLQFLIQYYNGEERAKGNILERFSAQQFPDLHSELNLSSLELGDSALYFCASSVVGPGELFFGEGSRLTVL.

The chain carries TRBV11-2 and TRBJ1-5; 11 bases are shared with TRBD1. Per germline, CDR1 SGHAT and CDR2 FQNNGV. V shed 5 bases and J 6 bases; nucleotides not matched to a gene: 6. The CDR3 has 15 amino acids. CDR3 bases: TGTGCCAGCAGCCCGGGACAGGGGGACGGTCAGCCCCAGCATTTT. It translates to CASSPGQGDGQPQHF.

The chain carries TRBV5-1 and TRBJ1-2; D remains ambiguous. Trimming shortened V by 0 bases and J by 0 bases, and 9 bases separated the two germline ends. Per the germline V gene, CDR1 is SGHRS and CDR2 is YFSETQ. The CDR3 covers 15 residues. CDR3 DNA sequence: TGCGCCAGCAGCTTGGGGTCCAGATCTAACTATGGCTACACCTTC. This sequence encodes CASSLGSRSNYGYTF. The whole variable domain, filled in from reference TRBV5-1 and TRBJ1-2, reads KAGVTQTPRYLIKTRGQQVTLSCSPISGHRSVSWYQQTPGQGLQFLFEYFSETQRNKGNFPGRFSGRQFSNSRSEMNVSTLELGDSALYLCASSLGSRSNYGYTFGSGTRLTVV.

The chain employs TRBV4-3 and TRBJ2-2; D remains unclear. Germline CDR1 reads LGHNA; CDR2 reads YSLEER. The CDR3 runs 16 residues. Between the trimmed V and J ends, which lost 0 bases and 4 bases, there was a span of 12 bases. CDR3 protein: CASSQDPEWSTGELFF. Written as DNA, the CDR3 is TGCGCCAGCAGCCAAGATCCTGAGTGGTCCACCGGGGAGCTGTTTTTT.

This chain's CDR3 is CASSNGPMGLEAFF. The CDR3, as DNA: TGTGCCAGCAGTAATGGTCCCATGGGACTTGAAGCTTTCTTT. The chain couples TRBV5-4 to TRBJ1-1, with D tentatively TRBD1 (5 bases). This CDR3 is built from 14 residues. The germline gives CDR1 SGHNT, CDR2 YYREEE (reference sequence). Trimming removed 5 bases from V and 7 bases from J, with 18 bases in between.

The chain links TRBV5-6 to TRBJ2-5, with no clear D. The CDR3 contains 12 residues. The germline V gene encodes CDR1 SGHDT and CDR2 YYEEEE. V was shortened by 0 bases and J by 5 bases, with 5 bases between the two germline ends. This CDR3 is CASSLAAETQYF. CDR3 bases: TGTGCCAGCAGCTTGGCCGCGGAGACCCAGTACTTC.

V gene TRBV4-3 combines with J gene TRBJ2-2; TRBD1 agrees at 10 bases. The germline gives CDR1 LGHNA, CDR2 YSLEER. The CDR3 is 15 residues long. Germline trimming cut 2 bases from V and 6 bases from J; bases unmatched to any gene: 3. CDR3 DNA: TGCGCCAGCAGCCAACGACAGGGGGCTTCCGGGGAGCTGTTTTTT. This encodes CASSQRQGASGELFF.

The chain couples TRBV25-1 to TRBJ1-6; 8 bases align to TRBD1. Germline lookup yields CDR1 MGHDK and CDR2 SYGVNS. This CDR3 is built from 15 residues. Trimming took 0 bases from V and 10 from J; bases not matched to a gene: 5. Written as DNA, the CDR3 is TGTGCCAGCAGTGAATATTCAGGGGGCGGCTCACCCCTCCACTTT. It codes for CASSEYSGGGSPLHF.

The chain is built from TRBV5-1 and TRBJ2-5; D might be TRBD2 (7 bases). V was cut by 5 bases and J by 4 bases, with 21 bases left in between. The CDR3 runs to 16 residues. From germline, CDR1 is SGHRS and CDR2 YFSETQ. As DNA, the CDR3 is TGCGCCAGCAGTCAGGGTCGGGGGGCAATTGGAGAGACCCAGTACTTC. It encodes CASSQGRGAIGETQYF.

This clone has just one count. CDR3 in amino acids: CASSQGGEQYF. The CDR3 nucleotides are TGTGCCAGCAGCCAAGGGGGAGAGCAGTACTTC. The chain carries TRBV7-2 and TRBJ2-7; the D gene is possibly TRBD1 (6 bases). Germline CDR1 is SGHTA and CDR2 is FQGNSA. This CDR3 comprises 11 residues. V lost 5 bases and J 7 bases, leaving 9 bases between the germline ends. Full variable domain (remainder filled in from reference TRBV7-2 and TRBJ2-7): GAGVSQSPSNKVTEKGKDVELRCDPISGHTALYWYRQSLGQGLEFLIYFQGNSAPDKSGLPSDRFSAERTGGSVSTLTIQRTQQEDSAVYLCASSQGGEQYFGPGTRLTVT.

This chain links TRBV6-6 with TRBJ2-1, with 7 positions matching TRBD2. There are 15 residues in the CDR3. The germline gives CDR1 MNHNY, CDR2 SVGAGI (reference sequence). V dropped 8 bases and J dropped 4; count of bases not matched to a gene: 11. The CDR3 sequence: CASLISLANYNEQFF. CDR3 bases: TGTGCCAGCCTTATTTCACTAGCGAATTACAATGAGCAGTTCTTC.

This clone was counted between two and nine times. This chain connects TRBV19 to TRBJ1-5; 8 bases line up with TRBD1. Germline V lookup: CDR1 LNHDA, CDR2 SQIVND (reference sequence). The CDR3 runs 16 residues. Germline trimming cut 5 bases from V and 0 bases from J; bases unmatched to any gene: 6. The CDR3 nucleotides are TGTGCCAGTAGTGAAGGACAGGGCGTTAGCAATCAGCCCCAGCATTTT. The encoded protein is CASSEGQGVSNQPQHF.

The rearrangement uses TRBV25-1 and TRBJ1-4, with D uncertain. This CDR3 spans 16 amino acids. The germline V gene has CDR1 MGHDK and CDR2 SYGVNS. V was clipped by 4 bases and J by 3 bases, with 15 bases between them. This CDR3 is CASSVPGRAANEKLFF. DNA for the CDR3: TGTGCCAGCAGTGTCCCGGGGAGAGCGGCTAATGAAAAACTGTTTTTT.

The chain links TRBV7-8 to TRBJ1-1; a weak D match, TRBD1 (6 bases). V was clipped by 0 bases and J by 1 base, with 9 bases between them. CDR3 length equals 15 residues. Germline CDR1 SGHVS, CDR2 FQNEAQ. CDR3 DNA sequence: TGTGCCAGCAGCTTAGCGAGGGGGACGAACACTGAAGCTTTCTTT. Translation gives CASSLARGTNTEAFF.

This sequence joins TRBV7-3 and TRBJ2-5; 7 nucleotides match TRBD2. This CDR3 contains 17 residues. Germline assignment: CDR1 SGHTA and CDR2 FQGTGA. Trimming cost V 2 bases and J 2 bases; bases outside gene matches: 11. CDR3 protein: CASSLSGPGLSQETQYF. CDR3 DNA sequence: TGTGCCAGCAGCTTATCGGGGCCGGGACTATCACAAGAGACCCAGTACTTC.

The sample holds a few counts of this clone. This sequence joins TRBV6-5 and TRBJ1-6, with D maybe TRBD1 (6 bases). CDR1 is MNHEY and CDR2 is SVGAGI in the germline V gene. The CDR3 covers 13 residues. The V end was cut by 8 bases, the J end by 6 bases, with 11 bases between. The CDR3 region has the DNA TGTGCCAGCTCACGGACAGTTAATTCACCCCTCCACTTT. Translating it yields CASSRTVNSPLHF.

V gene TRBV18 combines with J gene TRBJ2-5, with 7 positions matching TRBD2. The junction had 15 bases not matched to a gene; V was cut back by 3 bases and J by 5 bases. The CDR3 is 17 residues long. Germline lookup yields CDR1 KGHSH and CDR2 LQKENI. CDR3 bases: TGTGCCAGCTCACCTTTACCCTCGAAAGGGGAGGGGGAGACCCAGTACTTC. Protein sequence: CASSPLPSKGEGETQYF.

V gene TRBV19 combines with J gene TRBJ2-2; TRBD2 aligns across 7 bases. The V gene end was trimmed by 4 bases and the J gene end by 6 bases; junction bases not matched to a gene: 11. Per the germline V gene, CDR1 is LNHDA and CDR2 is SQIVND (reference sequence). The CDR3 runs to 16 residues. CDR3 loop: CASSTHSGKRSGELFF. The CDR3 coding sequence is TGTGCCAGTAGTACCCACAGCGGGAAGAGGTCCGGGGAGCTGTTTTTT. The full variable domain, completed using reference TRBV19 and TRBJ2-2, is DGGITQSPKYLFRKEGQNVTLSCEQNLNHDAMYWYRQDPGQGLRLIYYSQIVNDFQKGDIAEGYSVSREKKESFPLTVTSAQKNPTAFYLCASSTHSGKRSGELFFGEGSRLTVL.

CDR3 in amino acids: CASIRDTGELFF. CDR3 sequence (DNA): TGTGCCAGCATTAGAGATACCGGGGAGCTGTTTTTT. The chain combines TRBV7-9 with TRBJ2-2; no clear D gene. The CDR3 consists of 12 residues. V gave up 7 bases and J gave up 5 bases, with 8 bases separating them. CDR1 and CDR2 from the germline V gene are SEHNR and FQNEAQ (reference sequence).

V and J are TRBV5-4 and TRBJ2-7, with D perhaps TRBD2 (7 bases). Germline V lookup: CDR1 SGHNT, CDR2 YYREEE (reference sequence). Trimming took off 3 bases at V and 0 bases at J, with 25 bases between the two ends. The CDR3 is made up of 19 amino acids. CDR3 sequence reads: CASSWRGGALLGNSYEQYF. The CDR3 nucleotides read TGTGCCAGCAGCTGGAGGGGGGGGGCGCTTCTTGGGAACTCCTACGAGCAGTACTTC. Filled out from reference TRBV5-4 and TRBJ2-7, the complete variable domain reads ETGVTQSPTHLIKTRGQQVTLRCSSQSGHNTVSWYQQALGQGPQFIFQYYREEENGRGNFPPRFSGLQFPNYSSELNVNALELDDSALYLCASSWRGGALLGNSYEQYFGPGTRLTVT.

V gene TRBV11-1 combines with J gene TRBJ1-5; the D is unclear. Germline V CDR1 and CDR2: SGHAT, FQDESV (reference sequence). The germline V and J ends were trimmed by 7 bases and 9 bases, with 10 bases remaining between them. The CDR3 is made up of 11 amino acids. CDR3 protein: CASNAAGPQHF. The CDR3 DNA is TGTGCCAGCAACGCGGCTGGGCCCCAGCATTTT.

CDR3 DNA sequence: TGTGCCAGCAGAGTCCCGGGACAGGCAACCCTCAATTATGGCTACACCTTC. This encodes CASRVPGQATLNYGYTF. The rearrangement uses TRBV28 and TRBJ1-2; 8 bases are a match to TRBD1. The CDR3 is 17 residues long. V was pared by 6 bases and J by 5 bases, with 17 bases of the junction left unmatched. Germline-derived CDR1 and CDR2 are MDHEN and SYDVKM.

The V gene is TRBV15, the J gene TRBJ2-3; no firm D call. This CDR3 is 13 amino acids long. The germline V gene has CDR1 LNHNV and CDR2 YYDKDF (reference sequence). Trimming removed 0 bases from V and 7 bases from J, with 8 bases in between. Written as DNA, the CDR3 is TGTGCCACCAGCAGAGATGCGGTATATACGCAGTATTTT. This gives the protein CATSRDAVYTQYF.

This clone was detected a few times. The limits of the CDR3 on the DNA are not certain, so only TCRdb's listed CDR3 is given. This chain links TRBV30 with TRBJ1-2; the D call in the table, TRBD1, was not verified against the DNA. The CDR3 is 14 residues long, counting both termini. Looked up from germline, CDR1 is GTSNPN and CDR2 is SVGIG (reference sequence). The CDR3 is CAWNQGFFGDGYTF.

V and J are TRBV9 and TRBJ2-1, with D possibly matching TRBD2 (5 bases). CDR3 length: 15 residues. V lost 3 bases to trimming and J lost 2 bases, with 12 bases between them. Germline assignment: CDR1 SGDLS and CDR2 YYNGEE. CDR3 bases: TGTGCCAGCAGCGCTTCCGGGGTTACCTACAATGAGCAGTTCTTC. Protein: CASSASGVTYNEQFF. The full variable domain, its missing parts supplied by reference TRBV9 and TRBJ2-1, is DSGVTQTPKHLITATGQRVTLRCSPRSGDLSVYWYQQSLDQGLQFLIQYYNGEERAKGNILERFSAQQFPDLHSELNLSSLELGDSALYFCASSASGVTYNEQFFGPGTRLTVL.

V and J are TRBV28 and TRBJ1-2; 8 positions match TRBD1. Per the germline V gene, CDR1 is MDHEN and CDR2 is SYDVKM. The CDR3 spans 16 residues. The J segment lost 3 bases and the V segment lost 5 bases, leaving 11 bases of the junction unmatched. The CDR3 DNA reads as TGTGCCAGCAGTCCGACCCCAGGGACAGGCGACTATGGCTACACCTTC. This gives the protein CASSPTPGTGDYGYTF.

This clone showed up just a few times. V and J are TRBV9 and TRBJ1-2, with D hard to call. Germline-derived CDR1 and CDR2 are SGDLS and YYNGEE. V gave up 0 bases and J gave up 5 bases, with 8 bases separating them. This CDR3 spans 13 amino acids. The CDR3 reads CASSVGGVYGYTF. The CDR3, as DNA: TGTGCCAGCAGCGTAGGAGGAGTTTATGGCTACACCTTC.